The subject of this entry is one T cell receptor beta chain. The germline gives CDR1 MNHEY, CDR2 SMNVEV (reference sequence). The CDR3 has 12 residues. Trimming cost V 3 bases and J 7 bases, with 8 bases left between them. This entry belongs to a study of T cell responses to AZD1222 COVID-19 vaccine. Profiling relied on immunoSEQ multiplex PCR, and the TCRdb table lists in-frame clones only, not all of them. The sample lists 150,000 to 200,000 clones, around 92% occurring once. This TCR derives from an adult who received the AZD1222 COVID-19 vaccine. This specimen consisted of peripheral blood, obtained 28 days after the second AZD1222 dose. The V and J genes are TRBV27 and TRBJ2-3; perhaps TRBD1 as D (5 bases). In nucleotides, the CDR3 is TGTGCCAGCAGTTTTGGGGCGAATACGCAGTATTTT. Translated, it gives CASSFGANTQYF.